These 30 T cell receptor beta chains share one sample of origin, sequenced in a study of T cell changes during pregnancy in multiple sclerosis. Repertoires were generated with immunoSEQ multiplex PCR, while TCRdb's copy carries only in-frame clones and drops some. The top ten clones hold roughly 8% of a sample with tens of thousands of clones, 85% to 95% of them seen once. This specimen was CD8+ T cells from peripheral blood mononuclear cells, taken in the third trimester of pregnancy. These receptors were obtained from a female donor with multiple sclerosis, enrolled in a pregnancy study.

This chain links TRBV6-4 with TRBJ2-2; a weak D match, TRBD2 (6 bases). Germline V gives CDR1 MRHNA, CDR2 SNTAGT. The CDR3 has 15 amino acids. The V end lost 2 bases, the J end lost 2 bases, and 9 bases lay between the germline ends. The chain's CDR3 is CASSDDGGNTGELFF. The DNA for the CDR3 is TGTGCCAGCAGTGACGACGGGGGAAACACCGGGGAGCTGTTTTTT.

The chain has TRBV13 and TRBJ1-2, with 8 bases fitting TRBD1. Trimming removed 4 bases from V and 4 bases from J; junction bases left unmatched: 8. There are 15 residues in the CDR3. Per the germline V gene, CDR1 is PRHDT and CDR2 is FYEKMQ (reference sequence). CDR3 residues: CASSSRTGLIYGYTF. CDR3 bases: TGTGCCAGCAGCTCAAGGACAGGGCTAATCTATGGCTACACCTTC.

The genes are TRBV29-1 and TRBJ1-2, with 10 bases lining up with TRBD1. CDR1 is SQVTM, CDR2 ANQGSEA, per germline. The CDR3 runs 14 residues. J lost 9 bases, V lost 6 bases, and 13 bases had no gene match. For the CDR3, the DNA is TGCAGCGTCCCAATGGGGGACAGGGGTGGGAGCTACACCTTC. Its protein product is CSVPMGDRGGSYTF.

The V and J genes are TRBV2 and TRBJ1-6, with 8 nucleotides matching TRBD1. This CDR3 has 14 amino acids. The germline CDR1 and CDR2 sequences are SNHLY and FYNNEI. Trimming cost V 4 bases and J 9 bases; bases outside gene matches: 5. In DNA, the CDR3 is TGTGCCAGCAGTGGACAGGGGTTTGGTTCACCCCTCCACTTT. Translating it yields CASSGQGFGSPLHF. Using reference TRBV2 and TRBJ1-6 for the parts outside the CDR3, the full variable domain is EPEVTQTPSHQVTQMGQEVILRCVPISNHLYFYWYRQILGQKVEFLVSFYNNEISEKSEIFDDQFSVERPDGSNFTLKIRSTKLEDSAMYFCASSGQGFGSPLHFGNGTRLTVT.

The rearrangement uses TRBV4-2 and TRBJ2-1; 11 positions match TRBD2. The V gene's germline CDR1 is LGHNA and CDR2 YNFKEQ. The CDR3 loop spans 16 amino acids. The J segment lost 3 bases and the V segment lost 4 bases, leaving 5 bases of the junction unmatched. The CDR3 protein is CASSPLGTSGYNEQFF. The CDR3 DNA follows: TGTGCCAGCAGCCCACTCGGGACTAGCGGCTACAATGAGCAGTTCTTC.

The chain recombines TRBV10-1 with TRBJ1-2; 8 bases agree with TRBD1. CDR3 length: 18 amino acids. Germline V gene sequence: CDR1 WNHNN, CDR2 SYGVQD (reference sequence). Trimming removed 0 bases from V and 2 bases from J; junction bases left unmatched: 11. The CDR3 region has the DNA TGCGCCAGCAGTGAGTCTTGGGACAGGAGAGAAGCCAACTATGGCTACACCTTC. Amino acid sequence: CASSESWDRREANYGYTF.

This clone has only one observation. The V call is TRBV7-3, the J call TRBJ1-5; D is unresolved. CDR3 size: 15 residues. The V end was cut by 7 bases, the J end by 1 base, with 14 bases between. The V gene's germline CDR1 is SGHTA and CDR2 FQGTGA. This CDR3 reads CASTPRFRSNQPQHF. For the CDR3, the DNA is TGTGCCAGCACCCCCAGGTTTCGGAGCAATCAGCCCCAGCATTTT.

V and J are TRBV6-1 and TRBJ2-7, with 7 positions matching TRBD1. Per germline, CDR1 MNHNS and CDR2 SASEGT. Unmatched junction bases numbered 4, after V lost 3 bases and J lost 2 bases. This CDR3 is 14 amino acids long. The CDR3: CASSEWDSAYEQYF. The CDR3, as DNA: TGTGCCAGCAGTGAGTGGGACAGTGCCTACGAGCAGTACTTC.

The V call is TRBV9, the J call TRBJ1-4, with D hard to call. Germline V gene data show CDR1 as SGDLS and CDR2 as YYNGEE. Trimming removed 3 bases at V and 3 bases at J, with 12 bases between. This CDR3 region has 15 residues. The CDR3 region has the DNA TGTGCCAGCAGCGCCTACAGTGCCTCTAATGAAAAACTGTTTTTT. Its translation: CASSAYSASNEKLFF.

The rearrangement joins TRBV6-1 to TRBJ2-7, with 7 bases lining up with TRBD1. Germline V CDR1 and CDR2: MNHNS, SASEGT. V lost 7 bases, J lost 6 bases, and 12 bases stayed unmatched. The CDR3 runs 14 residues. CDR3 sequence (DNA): TGTGCCAGCACTCGCGAGGAGACAGGGCTCGAGCAGTACTTC. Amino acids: CASTREETGLEQYF.

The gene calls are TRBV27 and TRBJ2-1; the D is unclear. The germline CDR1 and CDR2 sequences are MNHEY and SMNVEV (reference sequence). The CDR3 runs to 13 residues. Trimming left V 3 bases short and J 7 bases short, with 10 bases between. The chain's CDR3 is CASSFGAPNEQFF. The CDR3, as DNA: TGTGCCAGCAGTTTCGGAGCCCCGAATGAGCAGTTCTTC.

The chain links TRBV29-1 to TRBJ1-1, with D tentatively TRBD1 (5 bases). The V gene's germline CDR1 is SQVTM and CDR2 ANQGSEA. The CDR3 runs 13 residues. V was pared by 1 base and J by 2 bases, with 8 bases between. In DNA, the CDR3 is TGCAGCGTTGAAGGGCAGGGTAACACTGAAGCTTTCTTT. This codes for CSVEGQGNTEAFF.

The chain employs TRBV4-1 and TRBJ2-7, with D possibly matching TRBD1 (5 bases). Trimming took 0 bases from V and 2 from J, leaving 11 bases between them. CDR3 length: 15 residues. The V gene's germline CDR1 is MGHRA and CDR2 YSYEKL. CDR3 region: CASSQDWGPAYEQYF. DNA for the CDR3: TGCGCCAGCAGCCAAGACTGGGGCCCCGCCTACGAGCAGTACTTC.

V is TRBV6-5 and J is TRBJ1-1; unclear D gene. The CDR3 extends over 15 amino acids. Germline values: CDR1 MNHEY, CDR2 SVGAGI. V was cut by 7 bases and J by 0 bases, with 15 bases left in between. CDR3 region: CASMMEENMNTEAFF. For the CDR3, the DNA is TGTGCCAGCATGATGGAGGAGAACATGAACACTGAAGCTTTCTTT.

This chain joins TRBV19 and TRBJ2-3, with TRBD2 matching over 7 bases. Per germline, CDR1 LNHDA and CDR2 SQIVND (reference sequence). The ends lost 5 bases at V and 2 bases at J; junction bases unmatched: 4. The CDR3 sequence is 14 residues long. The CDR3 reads CASSFLADTDTQYF. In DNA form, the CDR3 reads TGTGCCAGTAGTTTTCTAGCGGACACAGATACGCAGTATTTT. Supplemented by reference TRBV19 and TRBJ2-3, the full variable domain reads DGGITQSPKYLFRKEGQNVTLSCEQNLNHDAMYWYRQDPGQGLRLIYYSQIVNDFQKGDIAEGYSVSREKKESFPLTVTSAQKNPTAFYLCASSFLADTDTQYFGPGTRLTVL.

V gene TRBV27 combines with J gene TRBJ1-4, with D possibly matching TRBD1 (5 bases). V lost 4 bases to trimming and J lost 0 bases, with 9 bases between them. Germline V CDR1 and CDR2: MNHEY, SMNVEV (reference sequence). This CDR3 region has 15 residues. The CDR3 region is CASSSTGSTNEKLFF. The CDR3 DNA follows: TGTGCCAGCAGTTCTACAGGTTCAACTAATGAAAAACTGTTTTTT.

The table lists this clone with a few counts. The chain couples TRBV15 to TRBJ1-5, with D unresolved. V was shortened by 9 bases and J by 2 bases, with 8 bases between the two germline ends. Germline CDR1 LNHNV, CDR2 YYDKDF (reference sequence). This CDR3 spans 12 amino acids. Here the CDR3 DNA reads TGTGCCACGAGGGAGGGCAATCAGCCCCAGCATTTT. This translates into CATREGNQPQHF.

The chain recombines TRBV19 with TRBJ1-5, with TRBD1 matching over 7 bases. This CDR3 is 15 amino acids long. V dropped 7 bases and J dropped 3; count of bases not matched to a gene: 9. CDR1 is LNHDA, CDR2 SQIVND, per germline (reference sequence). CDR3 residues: CASTPTTGNNQPQHF. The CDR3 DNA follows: TGTGCCAGTACCCCCACGACAGGGAACAATCAGCCCCAGCATTTT.

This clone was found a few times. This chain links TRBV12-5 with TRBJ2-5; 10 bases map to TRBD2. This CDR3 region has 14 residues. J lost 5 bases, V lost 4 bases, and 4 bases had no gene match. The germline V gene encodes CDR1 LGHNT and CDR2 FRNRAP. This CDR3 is CASGYLAGVETQYF. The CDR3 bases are TGTGCTAGTGGTTACCTAGCGGGGGTGGAGACCCAGTACTTC.

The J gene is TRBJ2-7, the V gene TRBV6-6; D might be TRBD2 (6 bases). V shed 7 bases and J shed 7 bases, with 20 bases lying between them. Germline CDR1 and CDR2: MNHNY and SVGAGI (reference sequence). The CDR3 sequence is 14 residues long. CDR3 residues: CASTTGGSYGEQYF. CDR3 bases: TGTGCCAGCACCACTGGGGGGTCGTACGGGGAGCAGTACTTC.

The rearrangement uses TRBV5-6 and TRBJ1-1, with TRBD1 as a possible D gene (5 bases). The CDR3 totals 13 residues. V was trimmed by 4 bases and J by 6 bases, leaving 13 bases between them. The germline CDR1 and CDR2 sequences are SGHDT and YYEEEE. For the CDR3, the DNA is TGTGCCAGCAGCCCCTTGGAGGGGCCTGAAGCTTTCTTT. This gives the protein CASSPLEGPEAFF.

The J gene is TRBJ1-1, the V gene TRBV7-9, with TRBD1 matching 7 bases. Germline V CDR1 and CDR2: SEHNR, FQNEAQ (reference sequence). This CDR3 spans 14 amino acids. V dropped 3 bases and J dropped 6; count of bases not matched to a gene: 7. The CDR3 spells CASSFPDRLAEAFF. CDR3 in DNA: TGTGCCAGCAGCTTCCCGGACAGGCTGGCTGAAGCTTTCTTT.

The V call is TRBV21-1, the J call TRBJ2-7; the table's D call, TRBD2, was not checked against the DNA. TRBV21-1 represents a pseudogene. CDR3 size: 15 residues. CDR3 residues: CASSKGGGGQFEQYF. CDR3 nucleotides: TGTGCCAGCAGCAAAGGGGGAGGGGGGCAATTCGAGCAGTACTTC.

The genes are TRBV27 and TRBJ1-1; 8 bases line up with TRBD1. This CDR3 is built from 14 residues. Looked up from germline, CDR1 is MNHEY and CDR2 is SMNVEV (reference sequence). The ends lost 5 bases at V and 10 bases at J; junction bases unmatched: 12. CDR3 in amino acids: CASSTVGQGIGAFF. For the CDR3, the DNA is TGTGCCAGCAGTACTGTCGGACAGGGAATCGGAGCTTTCTTT.

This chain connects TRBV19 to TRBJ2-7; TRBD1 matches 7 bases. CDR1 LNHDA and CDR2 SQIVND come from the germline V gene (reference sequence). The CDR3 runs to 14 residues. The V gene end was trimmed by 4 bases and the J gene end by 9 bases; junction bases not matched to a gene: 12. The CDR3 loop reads CASSNPPGHRGQYF. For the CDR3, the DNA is TGTGCCAGTAGTAATCCACCGGGACACAGGGGGCAGTACTTC.

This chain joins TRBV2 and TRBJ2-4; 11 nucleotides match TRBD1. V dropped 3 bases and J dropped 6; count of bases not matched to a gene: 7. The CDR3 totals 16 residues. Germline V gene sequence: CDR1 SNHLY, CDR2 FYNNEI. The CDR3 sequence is CASSDPRTGGANIQYF. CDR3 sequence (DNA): TGTGCCAGCAGTGATCCCCGGACAGGGGGCGCAAACATTCAGTACTTC.

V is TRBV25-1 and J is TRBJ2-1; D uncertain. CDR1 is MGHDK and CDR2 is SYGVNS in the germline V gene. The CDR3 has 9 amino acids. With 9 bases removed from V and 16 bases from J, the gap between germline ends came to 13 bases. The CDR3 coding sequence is TGTGCCAGTCCGGGTTGCGCTTTCTTC. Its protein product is CASPGCAFF.

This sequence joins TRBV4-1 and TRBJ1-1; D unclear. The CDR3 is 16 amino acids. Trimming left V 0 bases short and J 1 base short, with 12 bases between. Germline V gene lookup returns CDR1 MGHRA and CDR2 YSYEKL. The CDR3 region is CASSQDHTERNTEAFF. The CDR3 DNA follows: TGCGCCAGCAGCCAAGATCACACAGAACGGAACACTGAAGCTTTCTTT.

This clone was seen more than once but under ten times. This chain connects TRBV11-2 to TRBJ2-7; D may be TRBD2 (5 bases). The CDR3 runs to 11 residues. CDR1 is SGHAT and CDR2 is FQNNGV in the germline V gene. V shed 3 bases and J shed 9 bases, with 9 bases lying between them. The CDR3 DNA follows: TGTGCCAGCAGCTTGGCAGAGGGGCAGTACTTC. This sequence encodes CASSLAEGQYF.

The CDR3 sequence is CASSSLEREGNTGELFF. CDR3 in DNA: TGTGCCAGCAGCTCCCTCGAGAGGGAAGGAAACACCGGGGAGCTGTTTTTT. V usage is TRBV4-2 and J usage is TRBJ2-2, with TRBD2 as a possible D gene (5 bases). Germline CDR1 and CDR2: LGHNA and YNFKEQ. The CDR3 has 17 residues. V lost 5 bases and J 2 bases, leaving 18 bases between the germline ends.